This T cell receptor (beta chain) was sequenced for a study of T cells in Graves' hyperthyroidism and ophthalmopathy. Notes on the study in general: Classification by a 13 V-J model distinguished ophthalmopathy from stable hyperthyroidism.

This clonotype came up many times. The antigen remains undetermined. Enrolled ophthalmopathy patients presented with a Clinical Activity Score of at least 3, a NOSPECS grade of at least 4, and disease duration under 3 months. Orbital computed tomography, thyroid ultrasound, serum thyroxine and TRAb, and clinical symptoms together informed the diagnoses. PBMCs stemmed from about 9.7 ml fresh peripheral blood. CDR1 is SGHKS, CDR2 YYEKEE, per germline (reference sequence). The CDR3 contains 14 residues. Trimming removed 0 bases at V and 2 bases at J, with 7 bases between. Authors of the study amplified TCR beta CDR3 regions from RNA transcripts. HTBI primers drove first-round RT-PCR of the TCR CDR3. Each CDR3 protein gets one entry after TCRdb re-called the multiplex PCR reads with MiXCR. The sample comprises over 250,000 distinct CDR3 sequences, approximately 17% of which are singletons, and over 45% rests with the top ten.

The chain couples TRBV5-5 to TRBJ2-3, with D perhaps matching TRBD2 (6 bases). The specimen sequenced was blood. This receptor was identified in a woman aged 55-70 years with Graves' ophthalmopathy. The CDR3 here is CASSLGGVTDTQYF. DNA of the CDR3: TGTGCCAGCAGCTTGGGCGGGGTCACAGATACGCAGTATTTT.